These T cell receptor beta chains were read from a single sample in a study of blood T cell repertoires in COVID-19. Profiling relied on immunoSEQ multiplex PCR, and the TCRdb table lists in-frame clones only, not all of them. The table records 300,000 or so clones, around nine tenths of them present only once. The sequencing input was peripheral blood. The receptors derive from a man between 65 and 80 years old with acute or convalescent COVID-19. Both conserved end residues are part of each CDR3. The D gene is left open where the match is weak. Clone size, where shown, is once, few, many, or a class for clones that have expanded.

D	V	size	J	CDR3	DNA
.	TRBV10-2	once	TRBJ1-4	CASGPGEKLFF	TGCGCCAGTGGGCCTGGAGAAAAACTGTTTTTT
.	TRBV7-9	once	TRBJ1-5	CASSLDGLANQPQHF	TGTGCCAGCAGCTTAGACGGATTAGCCAATCAGCCCCAGCATTTT
TRBD2	TRBV28	.	TRBJ2-5	CASTPGREKTQYF	TGTGCCAGCACGCCGGGGAGGGAGAAGACCCAGTACTTC
TRBD2	TRBV7-9	.	TRBJ2-5	CASSLAGGQTQYF	TGTGCCAGCAGCCTAGCGGGGGGGCAGACCCAGTACTTC
.	TRBV5-1	.	TRBJ2-5	CASSPDSTTQETQYF	TGCGCCAGCAGCCCGGACAGTACTACCCAAGAGACCCAGTACTTC
.	TRBV11-2	once	TRBJ2-7	CASSSELTWTLTYEQYF	TGTGCCAGCAGCTCCGAATTGACTTGGACACTCACCTACGAGCAGTACTTC
TRBD2	TRBV27	many	TRBJ2-1	CASTLTSGYNEQFF	TGTGCCAGCACCTTGACTAGCGGGTACAATGAGCAGTTCTTC
.	TRBV2	.	TRBJ1-2	CASSLRYGYTF	TGTGCCAGCAGTTTACGGTATGGCTACACCTTC
.	TRBV5-4	.	TRBJ2-1	CASSPQGGPRNEQFF	TGTGCCAGCAGCCCGCAGGGGGGCCCGCGCAATGAGCAGTTCTTC
TRBD1	TRBV19	.	TRBJ1-1	CASTQDRGTEAFF	TGTGCCAGTACCCAGGACAGGGGCACTGAAGCTTTCTTT
.	TRBV19	.	TRBJ2-1	CASSTRDWGNVYEQFF	TGTGCCAGTAGTACCCGGGACTGGGGGAACGTGTATGAGCAGTTCTTC
TRBD1	TRBV30	.	TRBJ1-5	CAWSPQGAQPQHF	TGTGCCTGGAGTCCCCAGGGGGCTCAGCCCCAGCATTTT
.	TRBV6-2/TRBV6-3	.	TRBJ1-5	CASSYSMAGLISNQPQHF	TGTGCCAGCAGTTACTCGATGGCAGGGCTAATTAGCAATCAGCCCCAGCATTTT
TRBD1	TRBV7-9	.	TRBJ1-5	CASSMAGGGQPQHF	TGTGCCAGCAGCATGGCAGGGGGCGGGCAGCCCCAGCATTTT
.	TRBV3-1/TRBV3-2	.	TRBJ1-2	CASSQDLLEGVYGYTF	TGTGCCAGCAGCCAAGATTTGCTTGAGGGGGTTTATGGCTACACCTTC
.	TRBV15	.	TRBJ2-5	CATSPKPPQETQYF	TGTGCCACCAGCCCAAAACCCCCGCAGGAGACCCAGTACTTC
.	TRBV19	.	TRBJ1-1	CASSPRTDEAFF	TGTGCCAGTAGTCCCCGGACAGATGAAGCTTTCTTT
TRBD1	TRBV19	.	TRBJ1-5	CASSPQGDNQPQHF	TGTGCCAGCTCTCCACAGGGGGATAATCAGCCCCAGCATTTT
TRBD2	TRBV7-2	.	TRBJ2-5	CASSGAAGGRETQYF	TGTGCCAGCAGCGGAGCAGCGGGGGGGCGGGAGACCCAGTACTTC
TRBD1	TRBV18	few	TRBJ1-3	CASSPNRGSGNTIYF	TGTGCCAGCTCACCAAACAGGGGCTCTGGAAACACCATATATTTT
TRBD2	TRBV10-2	.	TRBJ2-6	CASRGGAGANVLTF	TGCGCCAGCAGGGGAGGGGCTGGGGCCAACGTCCTGACTTTC
.	TRBV18	few	TRBJ1-4	CASSPMSVQRANEKLFF	TGTGCCAGCTCACCAATGTCAGTTCAACGGGCTAATGAAAAACTGTTTTTT
.	TRBV5-5	.	TRBJ2-6	CASSLVVGVSGSGANVLTF	TGTGCCAGCAGCTTGGTAGTAGGGGTCAGTGGCTCTGGGGCCAACGTCCTGACTTTC
.	TRBV21-1	.	TRBJ2-7	CASSKKRTSGRVSYEQHF	TGTGCCAGCAGCAAAAAAAGGACTAGCGGGAGGGTCTCCTACGAGCAGCACTTC
TRBD2	TRBV19	once	TRBJ2-1	CASSIDGGGASNKQFF	TGTGCCAGTAGTATAGATGGCGGGGGGGCCTCGAATAAGCAGTTCTTC
TRBD1	TRBV19	.	TRBJ2-7	CASSSDRGSVEQYF	TGTGCCAGTAGTAGCGACAGGGGGTCAGTCGAGCAGTACTTC
.	TRBV20-1	.	TRBJ2-1	CSATGNEQFF	TGCAGTGCTACAGGGAATGAGCAGTTCTTC
TRBD1	TRBV5-1	.	TRBJ2-7	CASRQGAYEQYF	TGCGCCAGCAGACAGGGGGCCTACGAGCAGTACTTC
TRBD2	TRBV3-1/TRBV3-2	.	TRBJ2-3	CASSQAGGGVLTDTQYF	TGTGCCAGCAGCCAAGCAGGTGGGGGGGTCCTCACAGATACGCAGTATTTT
.	TRBV7-2	.	TRBJ2-7	CASSLSAGTYEQYF	TGTGCCAGCAGCTTATCGGCAGGGACCTACGAGCAGTACTTC
TRBD1	TRBV7-8	once	TRBJ1-1	CASSRQGSTEAFF	TGTGCCAGCAGCCGACAGGGTTCCACTGAAGCTTTCTTT
TRBD1	TRBV28	.	TRBJ1-6	CASSAPTGGRSPLHF	TGTGCCAGCAGTGCACCGACAGGGGGACGTTCACCCCTCCACTTT
.	TRBV2	.	TRBJ2-3	CASRAQGADTQYF	TGTGCCAGCAGAGCCCAAGGGGCAGATACGCAGTATTTT
TRBD1	TRBV28	.	TRBJ2-5	CASSPGQAGETQYF	TGTGCCAGCAGCCCGGGACAGGCCGGGGAGACCCAGTACTTC
TRBD1	TRBV5-4	once	TRBJ2-7	CASSSRQGLYEQYF	TGTGCCAGCAGCTCCAGACAGGGGCTCTACGAGCAGTACTTC
.	TRBV6-5	.	TRBJ1-1	CASRVQGGTEAFF	TGTGCCAGCAGAGTTCAGGGAGGAACTGAAGCTTTCTTT
TRBD1	TRBV6-5	.	TRBJ2-7	CASRRQGYYEQYF	TGTGCCAGCAGGCGACAGGGCTATTACGAGCAGTACTTC
TRBD2	TRBV7-8	.	TRBJ2-2	CASSLVQGLVPGELFF	TGTGCCAGCAGCTTAGTCCAGGGACTAGTACCCGGGGAGCTGTTTTTT
TRBD1	TRBV15	few	TRBJ1-1	CATSRQRDRGHAFF	TGTGCCACCAGCAGACAACGGGACAGGGGGCATGCTTTCTTT
.	TRBV6-5	.	TRBJ1-5	CASSHAGSISQPQHF	TGTGCCAGCAGCCATGCGGGTTCAATTTCTCAGCCCCAGCATTTT
TRBD2	TRBV2	.	TRBJ2-2	CASRTSGRFGELFF	TGTGCCAGCAGGACTAGCGGGAGATTCGGGGAGCTGTTTTTT
.	TRBV6-1	.	TRBJ2-3	CASSELDGRGGSTDTQYF	TGTGCCAGCAGTGAATTGGACGGGCGGGGTGGAAGCACAGATACGCAGTATTTT
TRBD2	TRBV4-1	few	TRBJ2-7	CASSQDPSGNGEQYF	TGCGCCAGCAGCCAAGACCCTAGCGGGAATGGCGAGCAGTACTTC